A selection of T cell receptor beta chains follows, all from one sample in a study of blood T cell repertoires in COVID-19. This table comes from immunoSEQ multiplex PCR, and its TCRdb copy is limited to in-frame clones, with some not included. Of around 190,000 clones listed, 79% are singletons. The sample was peripheral blood. The receptors derive from a middle-aged woman with COVID-19, enrolled during active disease. Both conserved end residues are part of each CDR3. D genes are given only for firm matches. Clone size is shown for a subset of rows, as once, few, many or a class of expanded clone.

J: TRBJ2-3; size: NA; D: TRBD1; V: TRBV4-1; CDR3: CASSQGQGVGDTQYF; DNA: TGCGCCAGCAGCCAAGGCCAGGGGGTAGGAGATACGCAGTATTTT
J: TRBJ2-2; size: NA; D: NA; V: TRBV5-1; CDR3: CASRSTAVSAGELFF; DNA: TGCGCCAGCAGGTCGACAGCAGTTAGTGCCGGGGAGCTGTTTTTT
J: TRBJ2-5; size: NA; D: TRBD2; V: TRBV18; CDR3: CASSPGAGVPQETQYF; DNA: TGTGCCAGCTCACCAGGTGCGGGAGTCCCGCAAGAGACCCAGTACTTC
J: TRBJ2-7; size: NA; D: TRBD1; V: TRBV5-1; CDR3: CASRGGASTYEQYF; DNA: TGCGCCAGCAGAGGGGGCGCTAGTACCTACGAGCAGTACTTC
J: TRBJ1-5; size: NA; D: NA; V: TRBV19; CDR3: CASSFQDISNQPQHF; DNA: TGTGCCAGTAGTTTCCAGGACATCAGCAATCAGCCCCAGCATTTT
J: TRBJ2-2; size: NA; D: TRBD1; V: TRBV7-2; CDR3: CASSVGQGGRHTGELFF; DNA: TGTGCCAGCAGCGTGGGACAGGGGGGACGGCACACCGGGGAGCTGTTTTTT
J: TRBJ2-1; size: NA; D: TRBD1; V: TRBV19; CDR3: CASSIEGFRGLNNEQFF; DNA: TGTGCCAGTAGTATAGAAGGGTTCAGGGGGCTTAACAATGAGCAGTTCTTC
J: TRBJ1-6; size: once; D: TRBD1; V: TRBV10-3; CDR3: CAISDSLQGSNSPLHF; DNA: TGTGCCATCAGTGACTCCTTACAGGGGTCCAATTCACCCCTCCACTTT
J: TRBJ2-3; size: NA; D: TRBD1; V: TRBV5-1; CDR3: CASRQRTGPRTDTQYF; DNA: TGCGCCAGCAGGCAACGGACAGGCCCTCGCACAGATACGCAGTATTTT
J: TRBJ1-2; size: NA; D: TRBD1; V: TRBV19; CDR3: CACAGQGQFYGYTF; DNA: TGTGCCTGCGCGGGACAGGGTCAATTCTATGGCTACACCTTC
J: TRBJ2-7; size: once; D: NA; V: TRBV2; CDR3: CASATAPSYEQYF; DNA: TGTGCCAGCGCTACTGCGCCTTCCTACGAGCAGTACTTC
J: TRBJ1-4; size: NA; D: NA; V: TRBV6-5; CDR3: CASSYSGVTTNEKLFF; DNA: TGTGCCAGCAGTTACTCAGGGGTTACAACTAATGAAAAACTGTTTTTT
J: TRBJ2-3; size: NA; D: NA; V: TRBV2; CDR3: CASKAAPGDTQYF; DNA: TGTGCCAGCAAGGCGGCCCCTGGTGATACGCAGTATTTT
J: TRBJ1-2; size: NA; D: TRBD1; V: TRBV27; CDR3: CASSTDREVKRSYTF; DNA: TGTGCCAGCAGTACTGACAGGGAGGTAAAACGGAGCTACACCTTC
J: TRBJ1-5; size: few; D: TRBD1; V: TRBV10-3; CDR3: CAISESDRGQPQHF; DNA: TGTGCCATCAGTGAGTCGGACAGGGGTCAGCCCCAGCATTTT
J: TRBJ2-3; size: NA; D: TRBD2; V: TRBV3-1/TRBV3-2; CDR3: CASSPLAGGGTDTQYF; DNA: TGTGCCAGCAGCCCCTTAGCGGGAGGGGGCACAGATACGCAGTATTTT
J: TRBJ1-6; size: few; D: TRBD1; V: TRBV6-2/TRBV6-3; CDR3: CASSYSGTVNSPLHF; DNA: TGTGCCAGCAGTTACTCAGGGACAGTCAATTCACCCCTCCACTTT
J: TRBJ1-3; size: few; D: NA; V: TRBV29-1; CDR3: CSGRGGSGNTIYF; DNA: TGCAGCGGGCGAGGCGGTTCTGGAAACACCATATATTTT
J: TRBJ1-5; size: once; D: NA; V: TRBV7-9; CDR3: CASSSPIGDQPQHF; DNA: TGTGCCAGCAGCTCACCCATCGGGGATCAGCCCCAGCATTTT
J: TRBJ2-1; size: NA; D: TRBD2; V: TRBV9; CDR3: CASSAIGTSGATKGQFF; DNA: TGTGCCAGCAGCGCGATCGGGACTAGCGGGGCCACCAAGGGGCAGTTCTTC
J: TRBJ1-6; size: NA; D: NA; V: TRBV3-1/TRBV3-2; CDR3: CASSQVRSYSPLHF; DNA: TGTGCCAGCAGCCAAGTAAGGAGTTATTCACCCCTCCACTTT
J: TRBJ1-5; size: once; D: TRBD1; V: TRBV3-1/TRBV3-2; CDR3: CASSQGQGGQPQHF; DNA: TGTGCCAGCAGCCAAGGACAGGGCGGCCAGCCCCAGCATTTT
J: TRBJ2-1; size: NA; D: NA; V: TRBV24-1; CDR3: CATESGTRNEQFF; DNA: TGTGCCACGGAATCCGGGACAAGGAATGAGCAGTTCTTC
J: TRBJ1-1; size: NA; D: NA; V: TRBV27; CDR3: CASSLATRMNTEAFF; DNA: TGTGCCAGCAGTTTAGCGACAAGAATGAACACTGAAGCTTTCTTT